This T cell receptor (beta chain) was observed in a study of T cell responses to AZD1222 COVID-19 vaccine. Overall study findings and caveats: Donors were mostly white British, more females; clonal diversity possibly underestimated. Increases in Spike-specific TCR breadth and depth were seen after two AZD1222 doses.

TCRdb's copy holds only in-frame clones and misses some; the assay was immunoSEQ multiplex PCR. The sample lists more than 150,000 clones; approximately 92% were seen once. This clone was recorded a few times. Its antigen remains unknown. Per germline, CDR1 MDHEN and CDR2 SYDVKM. Trimming stripped 4 bases from V and 4 bases from J, with 17 bases between. The CDR3 runs to 17 residues. The sequenced sample was peripheral blood, obtained on day 0 of AZD1222 vaccination. The clonotype originates from an adult in good health. This chain links TRBV28 with TRBJ2-6; D may match TRBD1 or TRBD2 (5 bases each). CDR3 region: CASSSLSGGTGANVLTF. CDR3 nucleotides: TGTGCCAGCAGTTCGTTATCTGGGGGTACCGGGGCCAACGTCCTGACTTTC.